These 24 T cell receptor beta chains originate from one sample sequenced in a study of graft-versus-host responses after intestinal transplantation. Generated by immunoSEQ multiplex PCR, the TCRdb table keeps only in-frame clones and is missing some. The repertoire includes 20,000 to 30,000 clones, around nine tenths of them detected once, and under 2% sits in the top ten. The sample was PBMCs, taken around 40 days after intestinal transplant. The receptors derive from a human patient who received an intestinal transplant, so some T cells may come from the graft donor.

This chain links TRBV6-6 with TRBJ1-3; D gene ambiguous. CDR1 MNHNY and CDR2 SVGAGI come from the germline V gene (reference sequence). Trimming cost V 2 bases and J 4 bases, with 9 bases left between them. CDR3 length: 14 residues. CDR3 nucleotide sequence: TGTGCCAGCAGTTACATAGGGTCGGGAAACACCATATATTTT. Translated: CASSYIGSGNTIYF.

Concerning this clone itself: One end of the junction does not line up with germline, which may come from a read error. The rearrangement links TRBV23-1 to TRBJ2-7; TRBD2 is a possible D gene (6 bases). TRBV23-1 belongs to the ORF category, with a function that is uncertain. CDR3 size: 8 residues. The CDR3 loop is CANPEGRF. The CDR3 coding sequence is TGCGCCAACCCGGAGGGCCGCTTC.

This chain connects TRBV4-1 to TRBJ2-5; 8 bases line up with TRBD2. The CDR3 covers 16 residues. Losses at the gene ends were 4 bases for V and 2 bases for J; bases not matched to a gene: 9. Germline CDR1 reads MGHRA; CDR2 reads YSYEKL. The CDR3 nucleotides are TGCGCCAGCAGCCCGCAACGGGGGGGGGTACAAGAGACCCAGTACTTC. This codes for CASSPQRGGVQETQYF.

The chain links TRBV10-3 to TRBJ2-3; 8 positions agree with TRBD2. CDR1 and CDR2 from the germline V gene are ENHRY and SYGVKD. This CDR3 comprises 17 residues. The V gene end was trimmed by 4 bases and the J gene end by 7 bases; junction bases not matched to a gene: 16. The CDR3 region is CAISAPIAGGADNTQYF. In DNA, the CDR3 is TGTGCCATCAGTGCTCCAATTGCGGGAGGCGCCGATAATACGCAGTATTTT.

The count of this clone is one. This chain uses TRBV7-2 with TRBJ1-3, with TRBD1 matching 11 bases. Trimming at V came to 5 bases and at J to 7 bases, leaving 7 bases not matched to a gene. The CDR3 extends over 15 amino acids. CDR1 is SGHTA and CDR2 is FQGNSA in the germline V gene. For the CDR3, the DNA is TGTGCCAGCAGCCTCTGGACAGGGGGCAGGAACACCATATATTTT. Residues: CASSLWTGGRNTIYF.

V is TRBV4-2 and J is TRBJ2-1; TRBD2 matches at 9 bases. The CDR3 consists of 17 residues. V lost 2 bases and J lost 1; bases outside the gene matches: 6. Germline V gene lookup returns CDR1 LGHNA and CDR2 YNFKEQ. Written as DNA, the CDR3 is TGTGCCAGCAGCCAAAAGGGGCGGGAGGGGTCCTACAATGAGCAGTTCTTC. Its protein is CASSQKGREGSYNEQFF.

CDR3 sequence: CASSRVRGGGYTF. For the CDR3, the DNA is TGTGCCAGCAGCCGGGTTCGGGGTGGTGGCTACACCTTC. The chain is built from TRBV11-2 and TRBJ1-2; D is unresolved. V lost 5 bases and J 7 bases, leaving 14 bases between the germline ends. This CDR3 has 13 residues. Per germline, CDR1 SGHAT and CDR2 FQNNGV.

This clone was observed once. The chain is built from TRBV19 and TRBJ2-3, with 7 bases aligning to TRBD2. This CDR3 spans 14 amino acids. J was trimmed by 3 bases and V by 2 bases; bases with no gene match: 2. Germline V gives CDR1 LNHDA, CDR2 SQIVND (reference sequence). In DNA, the CDR3 is TGTGCCAGTAGTATATGGGGAGGGACAGATACGCAGTATTTT. Protein product: CASSIWGGTDTQYF.

J is TRBJ2-1 and V is TRBV10-3, with D perhaps being TRBD1 or TRBD2 (5 bases each). The germline gives CDR1 ENHRY, CDR2 SYGVKD. Trimming took off 11 bases at V and 2 bases at J, with 7 bases between the two ends. CDR3 length: 11 amino acids. DNA for the CDR3: TGTGCCGTGGGACCCTACAATGAGCAGTTCTTC. The encoded protein is CAVGPYNEQFF.

V and J are TRBV19 and TRBJ2-1, with D perhaps matching TRBD1 or TRBD2 (5 bases each). The CDR3 contains 15 residues. V lost 6 bases and J lost 5, with 17 bases in between. The V gene's germline CDR1 is LNHDA and CDR2 SQIVND (reference sequence). DNA of the CDR3: TGTGCCAGTAGCCCCACGGGACCGCCAGACAATGAGCAGTTCTTC. Translated: CASSPTGPPDNEQFF.

This rearrangement joins TRBV19 to TRBJ1-6; D is unclear. V was cut by 1 base and J by 9 bases, with 13 bases left in between. This CDR3 has 15 amino acids. Germline CDR1 LNHDA, CDR2 SQIVND (reference sequence). This CDR3 is CASSIGRRHVSPLHF. In DNA form, the CDR3 reads TGTGCCAGTAGTATAGGGAGACGGCACGTTTCACCCCTCCACTTT.

In its sample, this clone was seen a few times. The chain recombines TRBV7-3 with TRBJ1-1; D not certain. Germline V gene data show CDR1 as SGHTA and CDR2 as FQGTGA. The CDR3 consists of 13 residues. V was clipped by 6 bases and J by 4 bases, with 12 bases between them. As DNA, the CDR3 is TGTGCCAGCAGAGTCGGGATGGGCACTGAAGCTTTCTTT. Protein: CASRVGMGTEAFF.

The rearrangement uses TRBV13 and TRBJ2-1; TRBD2 matches at 7 bases. The CDR3 has 15 amino acids. Germline values: CDR1 PRHDT, CDR2 FYEKMQ (reference sequence). Germline trimming cut 5 bases from V and 7 bases from J; bases unmatched to any gene: 11. DNA for the CDR3: TGTGCCAGCAGCCTTCGACTAGCCCCTATGAATGAGCAGTTCTTC. This sequence encodes CASSLRLAPMNEQFF. The variable domain in full, completed from reference TRBV13 and TRBJ2-1, reads AAGVIQSPRHLIKEKRETATLKCYPIPRHDTVYWYQQGPGQDPQFLISFYEKMQSDKGSIPDRFSAQQFSDYHSELNMSSLELGDSALYFCASSLRLAPMNEQFFGPGTRLTVL.

This chain links TRBV5-5 with TRBJ2-2; D ambiguous. The V gene's germline CDR1 is SGHKS and CDR2 YYEKEE (reference sequence). The CDR3 runs 16 residues. Trimming removed 1 base from V and 8 bases from J, with 18 bases in between. In nucleotides, the CDR3 is TGTGCCAGCAGCTTGCCGGGTTGGCGTCGTGGAGGGGAGCTGTTTTTT. It is translated as CASSLPGWRRGGELFF.

V is TRBV16 and J is TRBJ2-3; the D is unclear. Germline CDR1 KGHSY, CDR2 FQNENV. CDR3 length: 16 amino acids. With 4 bases removed from V and 4 bases from J, the gap between germline ends came to 18 bases. The DNA for the CDR3 is TGTGCCAGCAGCCCCCGCGTCCAGTCTCGCGCAGATACGCAGTATTTT. Amino acid sequence: CASSPRVQSRADTQYF.

The V and J genes are TRBV5-4 and TRBJ2-7, with 9 bases that match TRBD1. CDR3 size: 14 residues. Germline V gene data show CDR1 as SGHNT and CDR2 as YYREEE (reference sequence). The junction had 5 bases not matched to a gene; V was cut back by 3 bases and J by 4 bases. The CDR3 coding sequence is TGTGCCAGCAGCTGGGGACAGGGAGATTACGAGCAGTACTTC. Encoded protein: CASSWGQGDYEQYF.

The chain is built from TRBV28 and TRBJ2-3; a possible D gene is TRBD1 (7 bases). The CDR3 extends over 19 amino acids. V shed 4 bases and J shed 2 bases, with 25 bases lying between them. Germline V gene sequence: CDR1 MDHEN, CDR2 SYDVKM. In DNA, the CDR3 is TGTGCCAGCAGTTCGGAGGGCAGGGGGTCGATTAGATACACAGATACGCAGTATTTT. This translates into CASSSEGRGSIRYTDTQYF.

The genes are TRBV16 and TRBJ2-1, with D tentatively TRBD1 or TRBD2 (5 bases each). Looked up from germline, CDR1 is KGHSY and CDR2 is FQNENV. The V gene lost 1 base and the J gene lost 12 bases, with 13 bases spanning the gap. The CDR3 runs to 13 residues. This CDR3 reads CASSQFRHGGQFF. CDR3 nucleotides: TGTGCCAGCAGCCAATTCCGACATGGGGGGCAGTTCTTC.

The rearrangement uses TRBV10-2 and TRBJ2-7; 7 bases map to TRBD2. Per germline, CDR1 WSHSY and CDR2 SAAADI. The CDR3 has 14 residues. V was pared by 2 bases and J by 3 bases, with 4 bases of the junction left unmatched. The CDR3 sequence: CASSEGGVIYEQYF. The CDR3 nucleotides are TGCGCCAGCAGTGAGGGGGGGGTAATCTACGAGCAGTACTTC.

The chain joins TRBV10-1 to TRBJ2-3; no definite D call. The germline gives CDR1 WNHNN, CDR2 SYGVQD (reference sequence). The CDR3 loop spans 13 amino acids. With 4 bases removed from V and 2 bases from J, the gap between germline ends came to 7 bases. CDR3 loop: CASSAFFTDTQYF. The CDR3, as DNA: TGCGCCAGCAGTGCCTTCTTCACAGATACGCAGTATTTT.

The rearrangement links TRBV13 to TRBJ2-7, with 8 bases identical to TRBD2. Germline CDR1 and CDR2: PRHDT and FYEKMQ (reference sequence). CDR3 length: 13 amino acids. J lost 3 bases, V lost 10 bases, and 8 bases had no gene match. CDR3 nucleotides: TGTGCCACAGGACTAGCAGAAAACTACGAGCAGTACTTC. Protein sequence: CATGLAENYEQYF.

This chain links TRBV28 with TRBJ2-7; tentative D call: TRBD1 (6 bases). This CDR3 contains 12 residues. Looked up from germline, CDR1 is MDHEN and CDR2 is SYDVKM. V lost 4 bases to trimming and J lost 6 bases, with 10 bases between them. The CDR3 reads CASSWTVSEQYF. The CDR3 DNA reads as TGTGCCAGCAGTTGGACAGTTTCCGAGCAGTACTTC.

This clone was picked up one time. The chain has TRBV5-6 and TRBJ2-1; D not certain. CDR3 length: 14 amino acids. Trimming left V 0 bases short and J 0 bases short, with 4 bases between. Germline CDR1 and CDR2: SGHDT and YYEEEE. In DNA form, the CDR3 reads TGTGCCAGCAGCTTGGGGAGCTCCTACAATGAGCAGTTCTTC. Translated, it gives CASSLGSSYNEQFF.

This rearrangement joins TRBV4-2 to TRBJ2-1, with 14 bases aligning to TRBD2. After removal of 0 bases from V and 8 bases from J, the junction contained 12 bases not matched to a gene. The CDR3 runs 19 residues. Germline CDR1 LGHNA, CDR2 YNFKEQ. CDR3 nucleotide sequence: TGTGCCAGCAGCCAAGATGCGCAGTCGACTAGCGGGAGGGCCTATGAGCAGTTCTTC. It codes for CASSQDAQSTSGRAYEQFF.